These T cell receptor beta chains were read from a single sample in a study of human T cells and chemical hapten exposure. MiXCR was run by TCRdb on the RACE reads, yielding one entry per CDR3 protein. The repertoire consists of 300,000 to 450,000 distinct CDR3 sequences, with about 5.1% occurring once and the leading ten covering about 2.5%. The material sequenced was whole blood, taken in connection with sensitization to the hapten diphenylcyclopropenone (DPC). Receptor source: a woman aged 45-60 years with alopecia areata. Some clones in this sample may be carry-over from other donors' samples. Each CDR3 is given with its conserved first and last residue. D genes are given only for firm matches. Clone size, where shown, is once, few, many, or a class for clones that have expanded.

D	J	V	size	DNA	CDR3
NA	TRBJ2-1	TRBV6-5	many	TGTGCCAGCAGTTACTCAGTTCCCCCGAATGAGCAGTTCTTC	CASSYSVPPNEQFF
NA	TRBJ1-6	TRBV18	many	TGTGCCAGCTCACCATCGGTCTCCTATAATTCACCCCTCCACTTT	CASSPSVSYNSPLHF
NA	TRBJ2-1	TRBV29-1	many	TGCAGCGTCGCCGGGACAACCTACAATGAGCAGTTCTTC	CSVAGTTYNEQFF
TRBD1	TRBJ2-3	TRBV12-3/TRBV12-4	NA	TGTGCCAGCAGTTTAGGGACAGGGGGAAGTACGCAGTATTTT	CASSLGTGGSTQYF
NA	TRBJ1-3	TRBV5-1	NA	TGCGCCAGCAGTACCGGACCTGGAAACACCATATATTTT	CASSTGPGNTIYF
NA	TRBJ1-5	TRBV6-6	NA	TGTGCCAGCAGTTCCAGGGTTCAGCCCCAGCATTTT	CASSSRVQPQHF
NA	TRBJ2-7	TRBV24-1	NA	TGTGCCACCAGTGAGCCGGACAGAATCTCCTACGAGCAGTACTTC	CATSEPDRISYEQYF
TRBD2	TRBJ2-3	TRBV27	few	TGTGCCAGCACCCCGGGGGCTAGCGGGAGTGGTACGCAGTATTTT	CASTPGASGSGTQYF
NA	TRBJ1-2	TRBV28	many	TGTGCCAGCAGTTTATGGGGCAGGATCTCCTATGGCTACACCTTC	CASSLWGRISYGYTF
TRBD2	TRBJ2-3	TRBV29-1	NA	TGCAGCGTTGTCCGGGAGGTAGATACGCAGTATTTT	CSVVREVDTQYF
NA	TRBJ2-3	TRBV5-1	few	TGCGCCAGCAGCTTGGGCGGGAAGGTCTCAGATACGCAGTATTTT	CASSLGGKVSDTQYF
NA	TRBJ1-6	TRBV12-3/TRBV12-4	many	TGTGCCAGCAGCCAGGGGTCCTATAATTCACCCCTCCACTTT	CASSQGSYNSPLHF
TRBD2	TRBJ2-3	TRBV5-6	few	TGTGCCAGCACCCCGGGACTAGCGGGAGCGGGAGATACGCAGTATTTT	CASTPGLAGAGDTQYF
TRBD1	TRBJ1-1	TRBV13	many	TGTGCCAGCAGCTTAAATATTGGACAGGGCTTGAACACTGAAGCTTTCTTT	CASSLNIGQGLNTEAFF
TRBD2	TRBJ2-5	TRBV10-3	many	TGTGCCATCAGTGGTACTAGCGGGCCCTACCAAGAGACCCAGTACTTC	CAISGTSGPYQETQYF
NA	TRBJ2-7	TRBV20-1	many	TGCAGTGCTAGCGACGGGCCTACCTACGAGCAGTACTTC	CSASDGPTYEQYF
NA	TRBJ1-6	TRBV6-2/TRBV6-3	many	TGTGCCAGCAGTTCGCCGGACATCCATAATTCACCCCTCCACTTT	CASSSPDIHNSPLHF
TRBD1	TRBJ2-2	TRBV27	many	TGTGCCAGCCGGGACAGGAGGGCCACCGGGGAGCTGTTTTTT	CASRDRRATGELFF
NA	TRBJ2-3	TRBV2	few	TGTGCCAGCGTTGAATGGGGAACAGATACGCAGTATTTT	CASVEWGTDTQYF
TRBD1	TRBJ1-3	TRBV7-9	few	TGTGCCAGCAGACACGGGACAGGGAAAGGAAACACCATATATTTT	CASRHGTGKGNTIYF
NA	TRBJ2-1	TRBV12-3/TRBV12-4	many	TGTGCCAGCACCCAACGGGGGAATGAGCAGTTCTTC	CASTQRGNEQFF
NA	TRBJ2-6	TRBV18	few	TGTGCCAGCTCACCATTTTCGGACTCTGGGGCCAACGTCCTGACTTTC	CASSPFSDSGANVLTF
NA	TRBJ2-7	TRBV28	many	TGTGCCAGCAGTTTGGGCCCGGGCTTCAACGAGCAGTACTTC	CASSLGPGFNEQYF
NA	TRBJ2-3	TRBV2	many	TGTGCCAGCAGCTCCCCTAGCGCAGATACGCAGTATTTT	CASSSPSADTQYF
NA	TRBJ2-5	TRBV7-8	few	TGTGCCAGCAGCTTCGACCGAGGGAGAGAGACCCAGTACTTC	CASSFDRGRETQYF
TRBD1	TRBJ2-4	TRBV6-2/TRBV6-3	many	TGTGCCAGCAGTTACGCGGGACAGGGAAAAAACATTCAGTACTTC	CASSYAGQGKNIQYF
NA	TRBJ2-2	TRBV29-1	many	TGCAGCGCCGCAGGGGCCGGGGAGCTGTTTTTT	CSAAGAGELFF
TRBD2	TRBJ2-7	TRBV6-2/TRBV6-3	few	TGTGCCAGCAGTTACGCGACTAGCGGGAGTCGGTACGAGCAGTACTTC	CASSYATSGSRYEQYF
NA	TRBJ2-3	TRBV3-1	many	TGTGCCAGCAGCCCGAGCAGGGGCGGGGATACGCAGTATTTT	CASSPSRGGDTQYF
TRBD2	TRBJ2-5	TRBV6-2/TRBV6-3	few	TGTGCCAGCAGTTACTCGAGGCTAGCGGGGAGCCGAGAGACCCAGTACTTC	CASSYSRLAGSRETQYF
NA	TRBJ2-2	TRBV6-2/TRBV6-3	many	TGTGCCAGCAGTTATATCGCCGGGGAGCTGTTTTTT	CASSYIAGELFF
NA	TRBJ2-2	TRBV12-3/TRBV12-4	NA	TGTGCCAGCAGTTTAGGGGGAACATTGAACACCGGGGAGCTGTTTTTT	CASSLGGTLNTGELFF
NA	TRBJ2-3	TRBV29-1	many	TGCAGCGTTGAGATGCTCCCGGGCAATACGCAGTATTTT	CSVEMLPGNTQYF
NA	TRBJ1-3	TRBV5-1	many	TGCGCCAGCAGGGCTACAGGTGGAAACACCATATATTTT	CASRATGGNTIYF
NA	TRBJ1-4	TRBV7-2	many	TGTGCCAGCAGCTTAACAGGGTCTGAGGAAAAACTGTTTTTT	CASSLTGSEEKLFF